In this sample, the clone carrying this T cell receptor beta chain turned up once. The data stem from a study of blood T cell repertoires in COVID-19. Study-wide context: The cDNA or gDNA used as material had been derived from T cells, B-cell-depleted T cells, or PBMCs.

As originally analysed: Reference gene primer amplification gave nucleated cell count estimates. Method: immunoSEQ multiplex PCR; TCRdb's copy keeps in-frame clones and lacks some. The V and J calls and clone size are taken from that table; D and trimming were inferred from the DNA. Here the sample spans fewer than 250,000 clones, around 86% being singletons. Participants were aged about 18 to 100 years, lived in 25 or so US areas, and enrolled virtually. V lost 5 bases and J 3 bases, leaving 19 bases between the germline ends. The germline V gene encodes CDR1 SGHVS and CDR2 FQNEAQ. CDR3 length: 16 amino acids.

The rearrangement uses TRBV7-8 and TRBJ2-5; a weak D match, TRBD2 (10 bases). The specimen was PBMCs or T cells enriched from blood (not recorded which). The clonotype was recovered from a man aged 30-40 years in a cohort exposed to, infected with or recovered from COVID-19 (not recorded which). CDR3 nucleotides: TGTGCCAGCAGCCCACTAGCGGGACAGGGTGAAGAGACCCAGTACTTC. Its translation: CASSPLAGQGEETQYF.